A single sample is the source of the 16 T cell receptor beta chains below, sequenced in a study of human T cells and chemical hapten exposure. In TCRdb, the RACE reads were re-called with MiXCR into one record per CDR3 protein. The table includes around 120,000 distinct CDR3 sequences, roughly 14% detected once. Noted time point: pre-sensitization, week 0. The treatment was: therapeutic diphenylcyclopropenone sensitization with weekly scalp DPC. Sequenced here: whole blood, sampled in connection with sensitization to the hapten diphenylcyclopropenone (DPC). Receptors were obtained from a woman aged 18-29 years with alopecia areata. Some clones in this sample may be carry-over from other donors' samples.

The rearrangement joins TRBV18 to TRBJ2-7; perhaps TRBD1 as D (6 bases). Germline CDR1 is KGHSH and CDR2 is LQKENI. Trimming took off 3 bases at V and 6 bases at J, with 18 bases between the two ends. The CDR3 runs 15 residues. The CDR3 spells CASSPGMRQVGEQYF. For the CDR3, the DNA is TGTGCCAGCTCACCGGGGATGAGACAGGTCGGCGAGCAGTACTTC.

Comments on this clonotype: One base away lies a much larger clone, so this may be a sequencing read error. The rearrangement links TRBV13 to TRBJ1-1, with 9 bases identical to TRBD1. This CDR3 is 15 amino acids long. Germline V gene sequence: CDR1 PRHDT, CDR2 FYEKMQ (reference sequence). V was clipped by 5 bases and J by 0 bases; unmatched bases: 4. The CDR3 protein is CASSGGQGLNTEAFF. The CDR3 DNA sequence: TGTGCCAGCAGCGGAGGACAGGGGCTGAACACTGAAGCTTTCTTT.

This clonotype occurred a few times. The chain links TRBV9 to TRBJ1-2; no reliable D call. With 0 bases removed from V and 0 bases from J, the gap between germline ends came to 6 bases. This CDR3 region has 14 residues. Germline CDR1 and CDR2: SGDLS and YYNGEE. The CDR3 is CASSVGLPNYGYTF. CDR3 nucleotide sequence: TGTGCCAGCAGCGTAGGGTTACCTAACTATGGCTACACCTTC.

The table lists this clonotype with a few counts. This rearrangement joins TRBV20-1 to TRBJ1-5; 8 bases align to TRBD1. Germline values: CDR1 DFQATT, CDR2 SNEGSKA (reference sequence). The CDR3 is 14 amino acids. Losses at the gene ends were 2 bases for V and 2 bases for J; bases not matched to a gene: 2. CDR3 nucleotide sequence: TGCAGTGCTAGATCGGGACAGGGCAATCAGCCCCAGCATTTT. Encoded protein: CSARSGQGNQPQHF.

This clonotype has more than one count but fewer than ten. The CDR3 loop is CASSDGARSGNTIYF. DNA of the CDR3: TGTGCCAGCAGCGATGGGGCCCGCTCTGGAAACACCATATATTTT. This chain joins TRBV6-2 or TRBV6-3 and TRBJ1-3; possible D gene TRBD1, 5 bases. The CDR3 runs to 15 residues. The V end lost 6 bases, the J end lost 0 bases, and 12 bases lay between the germline ends. The germline gives CDR1 MNHEY, CDR2 SVGEGT.

This clonotype was found a few times. The chain combines TRBV4-1 with TRBJ2-2; D gene uncertain. V was trimmed by 1 base and J by 7 bases, leaving 10 bases between them. There are 14 residues in the CDR3. Germline CDR1 MGHRA, CDR2 YSYEKL. The CDR3 region is CASSQALVSGELFF. The CDR3 DNA follows: TGCGCCAGCAGCCAAGCCCTTGTCAGCGGGGAGCTGTTTTTT.

This clonotype showed up just a few times. The chain couples TRBV10-3 to TRBJ2-5; no reliable D call. V lost 11 bases, J lost 1 base, and 17 bases lay in between. The germline V gene has CDR1 ENHRY and CDR2 SYGVKD. CDR3 length equals 14 residues. In DNA form, the CDR3 reads TGTGCCCCCAAACGCCGGGCCTGCCAAGAGACCCAGTACTTC. Amino acids: CAPKRRACQETQYF.

This clonotype came up a few times. This chain links TRBV4-2 with TRBJ1-6, with 8 bases identical to TRBD1. CDR1 is LGHNA, CDR2 YNFKEQ, per germline. The ends lost 4 bases at V and 7 bases at J; junction bases unmatched: 9. The CDR3 contains 16 residues. CDR3 sequence: CASSLDGQGLNSPLHF. The DNA of the CDR3 is TGTGCCAGCAGCCTAGACGGACAGGGACTGAATTCACCCCTCCACTTT.

The DNA for the CDR3 is TGTGCCAGCTTAAGCCCGACAGTATTGAACGAGCAGTACTTC. It yields the protein CASLSPTVLNEQYF. The chain employs TRBV28 and TRBJ2-7, with D maybe TRBD1 (5 bases). Looked up from germline, CDR1 is MDHEN and CDR2 is SYDVKM. CDR3 length equals 14 residues. Trimming took off 8 bases at V and 5 bases at J, with 19 bases between the two ends.

The chain joins TRBV6-6 to TRBJ2-7; TRBD1 might be the D (6 bases). Germline V gene lookup returns CDR1 MNHNY and CDR2 SVGAGI (reference sequence). The CDR3 length is 17 residues. V gave up 4 bases and J gave up 1 base, with 20 bases separating them. DNA of the CDR3: TGTGCCAGCAGTTTTCGACAGGCTCCCATGGGGTCCTACGAGCAGTACTTC. This gives the protein CASSFRQAPMGSYEQYF.

There are a few counts of this clonotype. The J gene is TRBJ2-1, the V gene TRBV6-2 or TRBV6-3, with 7 bases fitting TRBD1. CDR1 MNHEY and CDR2 SVGEGT come from the germline V gene. V was clipped by 6 bases and J by 9 bases; unmatched bases: 5. This CDR3 comprises 12 residues. CDR3 protein: CASSETGIEQFF. CDR3 sequence (DNA): TGTGCCAGCAGCGAGACAGGGATTGAGCAGTTCTTC.

This clonotype turned up a few times. V usage is TRBV6-6 and J usage is TRBJ1-1; weak D call: TRBD1 (5 bases). CDR1 is MNHNY and CDR2 is SVGAGI in the germline V gene (reference sequence). V was pared by 2 bases and J by 0 bases, with 7 bases between. The CDR3 runs to 14 residues. The CDR3: CASSYGTVNTEAFF. The CDR3 DNA is TGTGCCAGCAGTTACGGGACGGTGAACACTGAAGCTTTCTTT.

The chain links TRBV6-2 or TRBV6-3 to TRBJ2-1, with D possibly TRBD2 on 6 matching bases. The V end lost 6 bases, the J end lost 10 bases, and 19 bases lay between the germline ends. CDR1 and CDR2 from the germline V gene are MNHEY and SVGEGT. The CDR3 runs to 14 residues. The CDR3 reads CASSHGAGASEQFF. The CDR3 coding sequence is TGTGCCAGCAGCCATGGAGCGGGTGCGTCGGAGCAGTTCTTC.

This clonotype showed up just a few times. The chain uses TRBV6-2 or TRBV6-3 and TRBJ1-1; D gene unclear. CDR1 MNHEY and CDR2 SVGEGT come from the germline V gene. The CDR3 runs 17 residues. V was trimmed by 6 bases and J by 3 bases, leaving 23 bases between them. The CDR3 DNA reads as TGTGCCAGCAGCCCATCTGGGATCGGTATCCTGGACACTGAAGCTTTCTTT. Translation: CASSPSGIGILDTEAFF.

V usage is TRBV25-1 and J usage is TRBJ2-7, with 8 bases fitting TRBD1. The germline V gene has CDR1 MGHDK and CDR2 SYGVNS. There are 14 residues in the CDR3. Losses at the gene ends were 3 bases for V and 2 bases for J; bases not matched to a gene: 3. CDR3: CASSDTGGTYEQYF. Here the CDR3 DNA reads TGTGCCAGCAGTGATACAGGGGGTACCTACGAGCAGTACTTC.

This clonotype appeared many times. This chain uses TRBV7-8 with TRBJ1-5, with D unclear. This CDR3 is built from 16 residues. The germline V and J ends were trimmed by 1 base and 0 bases, with 10 bases remaining between them. Germline lookup yields CDR1 SGHVS and CDR2 FQNEAQ. CDR3 loop: CASSLDVDYSNQPQHF. CDR3 bases: TGTGCCAGCAGCTTAGATGTCGACTATAGCAATCAGCCCCAGCATTTT. Combining the CDR3 with reference TRBV7-8 and TRBJ1-5 gives the whole variable domain GAGVSQSPRYKVAKRGQDVALRCDPISGHVSLFWYQQALGQGPEFLTYFQNEAQLDKSGLPSDRFFAERPEGSVSTLKIQRTQQEDSAVYLCASSLDVDYSNQPQHFGDGTRLSIL.